Presented here are 18 T cell receptor beta chains from one specimen sequenced in a study of cytomegalovirus exposure and HLA in healthy donors. 13 Jbeta primers and 60 Vbeta primers were used for the PCR. Using immunoSEQ multiplex PCR, the repertoire was profiled, and TCRdb retains in-frame clones only, with some absent. The table lists fewer than 200,000 clones. The source material was PBMCs. The receptor set was obtained from a woman aged 60 to 75 in good health and CMV-seronegative.

This rearrangement joins TRBV5-8 to TRBJ2-7; D might be TRBD2 (6 bases). The CDR3 runs 14 residues. The V end was cut by 4 bases, the J end by 2 bases, with 13 bases between. CDR1 and CDR2 (germline): SGHTS, YDEGEE. In DNA, the CDR3 is TGTGCCAGCAGCCTTGGGACTCATACCTACGAGCAGTACTTC. Amino acids: CASSLGTHTYEQYF.

The genes are TRBV5-4 and TRBJ2-5; D is perhaps TRBD2 (5 bases). Germline V gene lookup returns CDR1 SGHNT and CDR2 YYREEE (reference sequence). V lost 2 bases and J lost 5, with 25 bases in between. The CDR3 length is 18 residues. The CDR3 DNA sequence: TGTGCCAGCAGCTTAAGCGGCCATCTAAGTGGCACTAGGGAGACCCAGTACTTC. Amino acid sequence: CASSLSGHLSGTRETQYF.

The rearrangement uses TRBV6-4 and TRBJ2-1, with D possibly being TRBD1 (5 bases). With 2 bases removed from V and 10 bases from J, the gap between germline ends came to 12 bases. The CDR3 consists of 13 residues. Germline V lookup: CDR1 MRHNA, CDR2 SNTAGT. The CDR3 region has the DNA TGTGCCAGCAGTGACGGGGCAGACAGAGAGCAGTTCTTC. Translated: CASSDGADREQFF.

This chain joins TRBV5-1 and TRBJ2-2, with 7 positions matching TRBD1. CDR1 and CDR2 (germline): SGHRS, YFSETQ. The CDR3 totals 15 residues. V shed 5 bases and J 5 bases; nucleotides not matched to a gene: 9. The CDR3 protein is CASRTDRPLTGELFF. Here the CDR3 DNA reads TGCGCCAGCAGAACGGACAGGCCATTAACCGGGGAGCTGTTTTTT.

This chain joins TRBV27 and TRBJ2-7; D is undetermined. Germline assignment: CDR1 MNHEY and CDR2 SMNVEV (reference sequence). There are 13 residues in the CDR3. Trimming cost V 4 bases and J 4 bases, with 11 bases left between them. The CDR3 region is CASSYPGGYEQYF. In DNA, the CDR3 is TGTGCCAGCAGTTACCCCGGCGGTTACGAGCAGTACTTC.

The rearrangement joins TRBV7-2 to TRBJ1-1; weak D call: TRBD1 (5 bases). The CDR3 is made up of 14 amino acids. V lost 3 bases, J lost 1 base, and 9 bases lay in between. CDR1 SGHTA and CDR2 FQGNSA come from the germline V gene. The CDR3 nucleotides read TGTGCCAGCAGCTTCTACAGGCCGAACACTGAAGCTTTCTTT. Encoded protein: CASSFYRPNTEAFF.

The V and J genes are TRBV5-1 and TRBJ2-1; tentatively, D is TRBD2 (7 bases). From germline, CDR1 is SGHRS and CDR2 YFSETQ. The CDR3 consists of 24 residues. V shed 3 bases and J shed 0 bases, with 37 bases lying between them. The DNA of the CDR3 is TGCGCCAGCAGCTGGAGGGGAGGGACAACCCTAGGTCAAGCTCTGCCCAGCTCCTACAATGAGCAGTTCTTC. Amino acid sequence: CASSWRGGTTLGQALPSSYNEQFF.

This sequence joins TRBV5-1 and TRBJ2-5, with D perhaps TRBD1 (6 bases). Trimming pared 3 bases from V and 3 bases from J, leaving 12 bases between. The CDR3 consists of 14 residues. Germline V gene sequence: CDR1 SGHRS, CDR2 YFSETQ. CDR3 coding DNA: TGCGCCAGCAGCTACGTCAGGGGAAAAGAGACCCAGTACTTC. Encoded protein: CASSYVRGKETQYF.

The V call is TRBV6-4, the J call TRBJ1-2; no reliable D call. The CDR3 is 11 amino acids. Trimming pared 6 bases from V and 9 bases from J, leaving 11 bases between. The germline V gene encodes CDR1 MRHNA and CDR2 SNTAGT. CDR3 in amino acids: CASSAVPRYTF. CDR3 nucleotide sequence: TGTGCCAGCAGCGCGGTCCCTCGCTACACCTTC.

The rearrangement links TRBV6-5 to TRBJ1-5, with D unclear. The V end was cut by 5 bases, the J end by 0 bases, with 11 bases between. Germline CDR1 reads MNHEY; CDR2 reads SVGAGI. This CDR3 region has 15 residues. CDR3 sequence reads: CASSTSGYSNQPQHF. CDR3 DNA sequence: TGTGCCAGCAGTACCTCGGGGTATAGCAATCAGCCCCAGCATTTT.

The chain links TRBV5-1 to TRBJ2-6; 16 bases match TRBD2. J lost 0 bases, V lost 4 bases, and 4 bases had no gene match. In germline, CDR1 is SGHRS, CDR2 YFSETQ. This CDR3 is built from 19 residues. CDR3: CASSPGTSGGVSGANVLTF. The CDR3 region has the DNA TGCGCCAGCAGCCCGGGGACTAGCGGGGGGGTCTCTGGGGCCAACGTCCTGACTTTC.

The chain uses TRBV20-1 and TRBJ1-1; 8 positions agree with TRBD1. CDR1 DFQATT and CDR2 SNEGSKA come from the germline V gene (reference sequence). J gave up 8 bases and V 3 bases, and 2 bases lay outside the gene matches. This CDR3 is 11 amino acids long. In nucleotides, the CDR3 is TGCAGTGCTAGTAGGGACAGGGAAGCTTTCTTT. Its protein product is CSASRDREAFF.

This chain uses TRBV7-2 with TRBJ2-5, with 10 bases identical to TRBD1. The DNA end is a closer match to TRBJ2-7, so the J assignment may be wrong. Germline V gene sequence: CDR1 SGHTA, CDR2 FQGNSA. This CDR3 has 15 amino acids. CDR3 nucleotides: TGTGCCAGCAGCTTGGGACAGGGGACTTTCTACGAGCAGTACTTC. This codes for CASSLGQGTFYEQYF.

The rearrangement links TRBV5-6 to TRBJ1-5; 7 bases agree with TRBD1. The J segment lost 6 bases and the V segment lost 5 bases, leaving 5 bases of the junction unmatched. Per the germline V gene, CDR1 is SGHDT and CDR2 is YYEEEE. This CDR3 is 13 amino acids long. CDR3 coding DNA: TGTGCCAGCAGACAGGGGCCCCCTCAGCCCCAGCATTTT. Encoded protein: CASRQGPPQPQHF.

The J gene is TRBJ1-2, the V gene TRBV13; a weak D match, TRBD1 (5 bases). Between the trimmed V and J ends, which lost 1 base and 5 bases, there was a span of 11 bases. Germline lookup yields CDR1 PRHDT and CDR2 FYEKMQ (reference sequence). This CDR3 is 14 amino acids long. In DNA, the CDR3 is TGTGCCAGCAGCTTAGTTCAGGGCCGGTATGGCTACACCTTC. Protein sequence: CASSLVQGRYGYTF.

The chain has TRBV6-5 and TRBJ2-7, with D possibly TRBD2 on 6 matching bases. V lost 0 bases to trimming and J lost 2 bases, with 14 bases between them. Germline CDR1 MNHEY, CDR2 SVGAGI. This CDR3 has 16 residues. The CDR3 is CASSYSYGTGAYEQYF. For the CDR3, the DNA is TGTGCCAGCAGTTACTCCTACGGGACGGGGGCCTACGAGCAGTACTTC.

V usage is TRBV2 and J usage is TRBJ2-3, with 10 bases fitting TRBD2. Losses at the gene ends were 1 base for V and 6 bases for J; bases not matched to a gene: 7. CDR3 size: 16 residues. Germline V gives CDR1 SNHLY, CDR2 FYNNEI. The CDR3 loop is CASSEGVGLAWDTQYF. The CDR3 region has the DNA TGTGCCAGCAGTGAAGGCGTGGGACTAGCGTGGGATACGCAGTATTTT.

This sequence joins TRBV7-9 and TRBJ2-1; TRBD2 agrees at 9 bases. This CDR3 has 15 residues. J lost 9 bases, V lost 5 bases, and 11 bases had no gene match. Per germline, CDR1 SEHNR and CDR2 FQNEAQ (reference sequence). This chain's CDR3 is CASSERGAGGREQFF. CDR3 nucleotides: TGTGCCAGCAGCGAAAGGGGGGCGGGAGGGCGTGAGCAGTTCTTC.